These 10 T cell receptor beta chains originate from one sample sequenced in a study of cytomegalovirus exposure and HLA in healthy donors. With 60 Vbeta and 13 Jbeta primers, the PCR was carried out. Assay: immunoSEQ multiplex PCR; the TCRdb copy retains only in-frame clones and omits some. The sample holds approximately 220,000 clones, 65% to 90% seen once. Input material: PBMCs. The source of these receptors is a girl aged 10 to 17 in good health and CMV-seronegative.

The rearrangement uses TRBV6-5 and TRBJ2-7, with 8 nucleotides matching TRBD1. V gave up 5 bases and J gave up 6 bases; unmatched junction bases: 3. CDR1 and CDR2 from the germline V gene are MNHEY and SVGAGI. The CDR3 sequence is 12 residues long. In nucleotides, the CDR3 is TGTGCCAGCAGTAAGACAGGGGTCGAGCAGTACTTC. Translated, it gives CASSKTGVEQYF.

CDR3 sequence reads: CASSTGQSYEQYF. The CDR3, as DNA: TGCGCCAGCAGCACGGGACAGTCCTACGAGCAGTACTTC. This chain links TRBV5-1 with TRBJ2-7; TRBD1 agrees at 7 bases. Germline V CDR1 and CDR2: SGHRS, YFSETQ. Germline trimming cut 4 bases from V and 1 base from J; bases unmatched to any gene: 2. This CDR3 contains 13 residues.

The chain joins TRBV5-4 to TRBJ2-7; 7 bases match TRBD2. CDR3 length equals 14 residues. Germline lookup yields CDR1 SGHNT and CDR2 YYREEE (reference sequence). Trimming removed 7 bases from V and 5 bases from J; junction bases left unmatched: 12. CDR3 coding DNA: TGTGCCAGCCAAGCCCCGGGGGGATGGAACGAGCAGTACTTC. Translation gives CASQAPGGWNEQYF.

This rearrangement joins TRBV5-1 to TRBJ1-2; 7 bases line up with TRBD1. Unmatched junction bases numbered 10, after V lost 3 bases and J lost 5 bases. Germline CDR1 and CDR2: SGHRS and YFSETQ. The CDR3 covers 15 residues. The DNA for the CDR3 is TGCGCCAGCAGCTCTCAAACCGGGACAGCTTATGGCTACACCTTC. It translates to CASSSQTGTAYGYTF.

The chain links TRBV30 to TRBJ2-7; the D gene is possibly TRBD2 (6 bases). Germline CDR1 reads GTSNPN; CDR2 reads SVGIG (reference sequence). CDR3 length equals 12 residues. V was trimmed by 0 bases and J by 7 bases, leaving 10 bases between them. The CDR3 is CAWSVPAGEQYF. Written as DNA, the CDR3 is TGTGCCTGGAGTGTCCCCGCGGGAGAGCAGTACTTC.

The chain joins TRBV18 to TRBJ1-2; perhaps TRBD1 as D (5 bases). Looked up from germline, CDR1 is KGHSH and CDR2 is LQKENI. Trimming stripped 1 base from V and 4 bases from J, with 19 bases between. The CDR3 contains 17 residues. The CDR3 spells CASSPRTTAAAIYGYTF. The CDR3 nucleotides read TGTGCCAGCTCACCACGGACGACAGCCGCGGCTATCTATGGCTACACCTTC. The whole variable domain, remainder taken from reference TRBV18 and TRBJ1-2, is NAGVMQNPRHLVRRRGQEARLRCSPMKGHSHVYWYRQLPEEGLKFMVYLQKENIIDESGMPKERFSAEFPKEGPSILRIQQVVRGDSAAYFCASSPRTTAAAIYGYTFGSGTRLTVV.

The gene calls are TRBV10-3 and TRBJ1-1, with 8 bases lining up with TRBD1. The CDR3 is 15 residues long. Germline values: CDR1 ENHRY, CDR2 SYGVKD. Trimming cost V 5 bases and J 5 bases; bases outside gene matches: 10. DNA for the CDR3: TGTGCCATCAGTTGGACAGGGAGGGAGGATACTGAAGCTTTCTTT. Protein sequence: CAISWTGREDTEAFF.

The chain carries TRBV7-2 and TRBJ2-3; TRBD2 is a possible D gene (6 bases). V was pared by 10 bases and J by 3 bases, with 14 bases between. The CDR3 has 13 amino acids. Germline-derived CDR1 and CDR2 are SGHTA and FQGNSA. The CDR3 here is CATTGVGTDTQYF. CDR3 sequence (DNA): TGTGCCACAACGGGGGTCGGTACAGATACGCAGTATTTT.

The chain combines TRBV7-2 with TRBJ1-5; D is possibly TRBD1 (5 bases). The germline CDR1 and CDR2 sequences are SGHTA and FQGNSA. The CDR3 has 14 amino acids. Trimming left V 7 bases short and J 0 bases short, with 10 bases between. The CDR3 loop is CASKGEGSNQPQHF. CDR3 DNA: TGTGCCAGCAAAGGGGAGGGTAGCAATCAGCCCCAGCATTTT.

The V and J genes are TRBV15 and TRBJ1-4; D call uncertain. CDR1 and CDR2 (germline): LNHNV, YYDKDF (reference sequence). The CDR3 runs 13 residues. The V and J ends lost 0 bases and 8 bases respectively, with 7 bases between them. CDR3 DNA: TGTGCCACCAGCAGAGATCTTAGCGAAAAACTGTTTTTT. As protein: CATSRDLSEKLFF.